This paragraph covers one TCR beta chain sequence. At one of its ends the junction is not consistent with the germline gene, which may arise from a read error. This specimen includes other DNA sequences encoding the same CDR3. This entry belongs to a study of blood T cell repertoires in COVID-19. Study-level background: T cells, B-cell-depleted T cells, or PBMCs provided the cDNA or gDNA that served as material.

Per the germline V gene, CDR1 is SNHLY and CDR2 is FYNNEI. The CDR3 is 15 amino acids. The method was immunoSEQ multiplex PCR; TCRdb's version includes in-frame clones alone and lacks a portion of them. Of 15,000 to 20,000 clones detected, about 90% appear once; the ten largest clones hold 4% to 5.5%. The sequenced material came from peripheral blood. The TCR comes from a man in his sixties with active COVID-19. J is TRBJ1-2 and V is TRBV2; 11 bases line up with TRBD1. The CDR3 region has the DNA TGTGCCAGTAGTGTCGGGACAGGGGGTTCGCTTGGCTACACCTTC. This gives the protein CASSVGTGGSLGYTF.